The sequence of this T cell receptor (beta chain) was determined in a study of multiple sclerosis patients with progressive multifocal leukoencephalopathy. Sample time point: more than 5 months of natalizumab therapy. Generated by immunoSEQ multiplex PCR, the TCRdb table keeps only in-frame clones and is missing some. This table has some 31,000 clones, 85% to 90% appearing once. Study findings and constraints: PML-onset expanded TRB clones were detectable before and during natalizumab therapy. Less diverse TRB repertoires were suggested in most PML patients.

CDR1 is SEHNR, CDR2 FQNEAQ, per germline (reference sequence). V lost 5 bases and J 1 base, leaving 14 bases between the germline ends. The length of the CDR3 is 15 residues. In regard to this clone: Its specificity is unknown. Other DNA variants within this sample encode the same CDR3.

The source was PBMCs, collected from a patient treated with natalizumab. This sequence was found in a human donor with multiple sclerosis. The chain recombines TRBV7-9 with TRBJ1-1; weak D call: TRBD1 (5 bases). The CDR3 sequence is CASSAQGPTNTEAFF. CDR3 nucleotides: TGTGCCAGCAGCGCCCAGGGCCCGACGAACACTGAAGCTTTCTTT.